This paragraph covers one TCR beta chain sequence. The antigen is not known. Germline V gene lookup returns CDR1 SNHLY and CDR2 FYNNEI. V was pared by 6 bases and J by 3 bases, with 7 bases of the junction left unmatched. This CDR3 contains 14 residues. Unrecorded immune exposures were likely, despite nominal health at sampling. This sample is part of a study of cytomegalovirus exposure and HLA in healthy donors. Notes on the study in general: The authors listed 164 TCR beta chains as cytomegalovirus-associated. Accurate predictions that matched the HLA-A and HLA-B alleles of most subjects were reportedly made from TCR beta sequences. More clonal expansion characterized HLA-associated TCR beta chains than equally common others in a later analysis.

Both 60 Vbeta primers and 13 Jbeta primers went into the PCR. Using immunoSEQ multiplex PCR, the repertoire was profiled, and TCRdb retains in-frame clones only, with some absent. This sample has about 160,000 clones, with 60% to 85% found just once. The V gene is TRBV2, the J gene TRBJ1-1; TRBD1 aligns across 7 bases. The sequence came from a man aged 25 to 45 in good health and CMV-seropositive. The sequencing input was PBMCs. CDR3 nucleotide sequence: TGTGCCAGCAGACAGGGGATAGGGGACACTGAAGCTTTCTTT. Translation: CASRQGIGDTEAFF.